This T cell receptor beta chain was profiled in a study of T cells in Graves' hyperthyroidism and ophthalmopathy. Regarding the study as a whole: Most thyroid clonotypes with frequency above 0.001 were detected in blood. By a 13 V-J model, ophthalmopathy was set apart from stable hyperthyroidism.

Amplification yielded TCR beta CDR3 regions, with RNA transcripts as the source. TCR CDR3 regions were first amplified by RT-PCR with HTBI primers. One entry per CDR3 protein results from TCRdb running MiXCR on the multiplex PCR reads. In the table there are about 270,000 distinct CDR3 sequences, around 22% of which are singletons. This clonotype was recorded once. Its antigen remains unknown. Diagnoses were established using clinical symptoms, serum thyroxine and TRAb, thyroid ultrasound and orbital computed tomography. The PBMCs had their origin in 10 ml of fresh peripheral blood. The CDR3 spans 15 residues. V lost 0 bases and J 0 bases, leaving 8 bases between the germline ends. Germline V CDR1 and CDR2: WSHSY, SAAADI.

V usage is TRBV10-2 and J usage is TRBJ1-1; D gene unclear. This clonotype was sampled from a man aged 25-40 years with Graves' ophthalmopathy. Source material: blood. CDR3 in amino acids: CASSESRTLNTEAFF. CDR3 nucleotide sequence: TGCGCCAGCAGTGAGTCAAGGACCTTGAACACTGAAGCTTTCTTT.